Listed below are T cell receptor beta chains from one sample, sequenced in a study of radiotherapy plus CTLA-4 blockade in lung cancer. Some clones are missing from TCRdb's copy, which holds only in-frame ones; the method was immunoSEQ multiplex PCR. Among 50,000 to 60,000 clones listed, 65% to 80% were seen once. The material was peripheral blood, obtained from a patient treated with radiotherapy plus ipilimumab. The receptors were sampled from a human donor with non-small cell lung cancer who had a complete response to radiotherapy plus ipilimumab. CDR3s include the opening cysteine and the closing phenylalanine or tryptophan. The order of the fields is J gene, CDR3 length, clone size, V gene, D gene, CDR3 protein, CDR3 DNA. D genes are given only for firm matches. For some rows the clone size is stated as once, few or many, or as a class when expanded; others skip it.

j_gene: TRBJ1-5
len: 13
abundance: .
v_gene: TRBV6-5
d_gene: .
CDR3aa: CASSYQFNQPQHF
CDR3nt: TGTGCCAGCAGTTACCAATTCAATCAGCCCCAGCATTTT

j_gene: TRBJ2-1
len: 14
abundance: .
v_gene: TRBV5-4
d_gene: TRBD1
CDR3aa: CASSPGQAYNEQFF
CDR3nt: TGTGCCAGCAGCCCCGGACAGGCCTACAATGAGCAGTTCTTC

j_gene: TRBJ2-5
len: 15
abundance: .
v_gene: TRBV29-1
d_gene: .
CDR3aa: CSVEDAWEGEETQYF
CDR3nt: TGCAGCGTTGAAGATGCGTGGGAAGGGGAAGAGACCCAGTACTTC

j_gene: TRBJ1-1
len: 15
abundance: .
v_gene: TRBV10-3
d_gene: .
CDR3aa: CAISEKGPMNTEAFF
CDR3nt: TGTGCCATCAGCGAGAAGGGGCCCATGAACACTGAAGCTTTCTTT

j_gene: TRBJ2-3
len: 16
abundance: .
v_gene: TRBV4-3
d_gene: TRBD1
CDR3aa: CASSQARAGGADTQYF
CDR3nt: TGCGCCAGCAGCCAAGCCCGGGCAGGGGGCGCAGATACGCAGTATTTT

j_gene: TRBJ2-2
len: 16
abundance: .
v_gene: TRBV15
d_gene: TRBD2
CDR3aa: CATSREGAGVAGELFF
CDR3nt: TGTGCCACCAGCAGAGAAGGGGCGGGAGTGGCCGGGGAGCTGTTTTTT

j_gene: TRBJ1-2
len: 15
abundance: .
v_gene: TRBV6-1
d_gene: .
CDR3aa: CASSEASRGNYGYTF
CDR3nt: TGTGCCAGCAGTGAAGCGTCGAGAGGGAACTATGGCTACACCTTC

j_gene: TRBJ1-1
len: 15
abundance: few
v_gene: TRBV6-1
d_gene: TRBD1
CDR3aa: CASSELGTGNTEAFF
CDR3nt: TGTGCCAGCAGTGAACTCGGGACAGGGAACACTGAAGCTTTCTTT

j_gene: TRBJ2-3
len: 15
abundance: .
v_gene: TRBV6-5
d_gene: TRBD1
CDR3aa: CASSYGDSKSDTQYF
CDR3nt: TGTGCCAGCAGTTACGGGGACAGTAAATCAGATACGCAGTATTTT

j_gene: TRBJ1-2
len: 11
abundance: .
v_gene: TRBV29-1
d_gene: TRBD1
CDR3aa: CSVDRVDGYTF
CDR3nt: TGCAGCGTAGACAGGGTTGATGGCTACACCTTC

j_gene: TRBJ1-1
len: 13
abundance: .
v_gene: TRBV4-1
d_gene: .
CDR3aa: CASSQVGGTEAFF
CDR3nt: TGCGCCAGCAGCCAAGTGGGGGGCACTGAAGCTTTCTTT

j_gene: TRBJ2-5
len: 13
abundance: few
v_gene: TRBV11-2
d_gene: .
CDR3aa: CASSLRLQETQYF
CDR3nt: TGTGCCAGCAGCTTGCGCTTACAAGAGACCCAGTACTTC

j_gene: TRBJ2-5
len: 15
abundance: .
v_gene: TRBV14
d_gene: .
CDR3aa: CASSQFAGVSETQYF
CDR3nt: TGTGCCAGCAGCCAATTCGCAGGGGTATCAGAGACCCAGTACTTC

j_gene: TRBJ2-2
len: 14
abundance: .
v_gene: TRBV7-9
d_gene: .
CDR3aa: CASSLATNTGELFF
CDR3nt: TGTGCCAGCAGCTTAGCCACTAACACCGGGGAGCTGTTTTTT

j_gene: TRBJ2-7
len: 14
abundance: few
v_gene: TRBV10-1
d_gene: .
CDR3aa: CASSASGEAYEQYF
CDR3nt: TGCGCCAGCAGTGCCTCCGGGGAAGCCTACGAGCAGTACTTC

j_gene: TRBJ1-5
len: 17
abundance: few
v_gene: TRBV19
d_gene: .
CDR3aa: CASSIVGRVLSNQPQHF
CDR3nt: TGTGCCAGTAGTATAGTCGGCAGGGTTCTTAGCAATCAGCCCCAGCATTTT

j_gene: TRBJ1-2
len: 15
abundance: once
v_gene: TRBV2
d_gene: TRBD1
CDR3aa: CARRGQGAKNSGYTF
CDR3nt: TGTGCCAGACGTGGGCAGGGGGCGAAGAACTCTGGCTACACCTTC

j_gene: TRBJ2-3
len: 17
abundance: .
v_gene: TRBV27
d_gene: .
CDR3aa: CASTLAALAARGVAQYF
CDR3nt: TGTGCCAGCACCCTCGCGGCACTAGCGGCCAGGGGGGTAGCGCAGTATTTT

j_gene: TRBJ1-2
len: 14
abundance: .
v_gene: TRBV5-1
d_gene: TRBD1
CDR3aa: CASRSDRASYGYTF
CDR3nt: TGCGCCAGCAGGAGCGACAGGGCTAGCTATGGCTACACCTTC

j_gene: TRBJ2-2
len: 13
abundance: .
v_gene: TRBV19
d_gene: .
CDR3aa: CASSIGLGGELFF
CDR3nt: TGTGCCAGTAGTATCGGACTTGGCGGGGAGCTGTTTTTT

j_gene: TRBJ2-3
len: 16
abundance: .
v_gene: TRBV27
d_gene: TRBD2
CDR3aa: CASSKRTSGSLDTQYF
CDR3nt: TGTGCCAGCAGTAAGCGGACTAGCGGGAGTTTAGATACGCAGTATTTT

j_gene: TRBJ2-5
len: 14
abundance: .
v_gene: TRBV18
d_gene: TRBD1
CDR3aa: CASSRDRAAETQYF
CDR3nt: TGTGCCAGCTCCCGGGACAGGGCGGCAGAGACCCAGTACTTC

j_gene: TRBJ1-5
len: 12
abundance: .
v_gene: TRBV2
d_gene: .
CDR3aa: CASRPDNQPQHF
CDR3nt: TGTGCCAGCAGGCCAGATAATCAGCCCCAGCATTTT

j_gene: TRBJ1-1
len: 14
abundance: .
v_gene: TRBV7-9
d_gene: TRBD1
CDR3aa: CASSLDRGSTEAFF
CDR3nt: TGTGCCAGCAGCTTAGACAGGGGAAGCACTGAAGCTTTCTTT

j_gene: TRBJ1-2
len: 15
abundance: .
v_gene: TRBV9
d_gene: TRBD1
CDR3aa: CASSRGQGASYGYTF
CDR3nt: TGTGCCAGCAGCAGGGGACAGGGAGCCTCCTATGGCTACACCTTC

j_gene: TRBJ2-1
len: 11
abundance: .
v_gene: TRBV25-1
d_gene: .
CDR3aa: CASSLNNEQFF
CDR3nt: TGTGCCAGCAGTCTAAATAATGAGCAGTTCTTC

j_gene: TRBJ2-2
len: 17
abundance: .
v_gene: TRBV7-2
d_gene: TRBD1
CDR3aa: CASSRQGGLPSSGELFF
CDR3nt: TGTGCCAGCAGCCGACAGGGCGGGCTACCGTCGAGCGGGGAGCTGTTTTTT

j_gene: TRBJ2-5
len: 16
abundance: .
v_gene: TRBV7-2
d_gene: .
CDR3aa: CASSSQTGHGQETQYF
CDR3nt: TGTGCCAGCAGCTCCCAGACAGGCCACGGCCAAGAGACCCAGTACTTC

j_gene: TRBJ1-3
len: 17
abundance: .
v_gene: TRBV7-9
d_gene: TRBD1
CDR3aa: CASSGKQGDSFGNTIYF
CDR3nt: TGTGCCAGCAGCGGGAAACAGGGGGATAGCTTTGGAAACACCATATATTTT

j_gene: TRBJ2-1
len: 15
abundance: .
v_gene: TRBV6-5
d_gene: .
CDR3aa: CASSYSGEAHNEQFF
CDR3nt: TGTGCCAGCAGTTACTCAGGGGAGGCCCACAATGAGCAGTTCTTC

j_gene: TRBJ1-4
len: 13
abundance: .
v_gene: TRBV30
d_gene: .
CDR3aa: CAWSADSNEKLFF
CDR3nt: TGTGCCTGGAGCGCTGACTCAAATGAAAAACTGTTTTTT

j_gene: TRBJ2-1
len: 16
abundance: .
v_gene: TRBV4-3
d_gene: .
CDR3aa: CASSQVSSGTKIEQFF
CDR3nt: TGCGCCAGCAGCCAAGTTAGTAGCGGAACGAAGATCGAGCAGTTCTTC

j_gene: TRBJ1-2
len: 14
abundance: .
v_gene: TRBV7-2
d_gene: .
CDR3aa: CASSLRGTDYGYTF
CDR3nt: TGTGCCAGCAGCTTAAGAGGGACTGACTATGGCTACACCTTC

j_gene: TRBJ1-2
len: 15
abundance: .
v_gene: TRBV18
d_gene: .
CDR3aa: CASSPRQDPTYGYTF
CDR3nt: TGTGCCAGCTCACCCCGACAGGACCCTACTTATGGCTACACCTTC

j_gene: TRBJ2-7
len: 14
abundance: .
v_gene: TRBV29-1
d_gene: .
CDR3aa: CSVTATSGTYEQYF
CDR3nt: TGCAGCGTTACGGCGACCTCAGGGACCTACGAGCAGTACTTC

j_gene: TRBJ1-3
len: 11
abundance: .
v_gene: TRBV20-1
d_gene: .
CDR3aa: CSARAGNTIYF
CDR3nt: TGCAGTGCTAGGGCCGGAAACACCATATATTTT

j_gene: TRBJ1-1
len: 15
abundance: .
v_gene: TRBV5-1
d_gene: TRBD1
CDR3aa: CASSAGQGPRTEAFF
CDR3nt: TGCGCCAGCAGCGCAGGACAGGGGCCGAGGACTGAAGCTTTCTTT

j_gene: TRBJ2-3
len: 12
abundance: once
v_gene: TRBV30
d_gene: .
CDR3aa: CAWSTRHRAQYF
CDR3nt: TGTGCCTGGAGTACCCGTCACCGGGCGCAGTATTTT

j_gene: TRBJ2-1
len: 15
abundance: .
v_gene: TRBV5-6
d_gene: .
CDR3aa: CASSRARGLYNEQFF
CDR3nt: TGTGCCAGCAGCCGTGCGCGGGGCCTTTACAATGAGCAGTTCTTC

j_gene: TRBJ2-6
len: 15
abundance: .
v_gene: TRBV7-2
d_gene: .
CDR3aa: CASSFGGPGANVLTF
CDR3nt: TGTGCCAGCAGCTTCGGGGGGCCAGGGGCCAACGTCCTGACTTTC

j_gene: TRBJ2-2
len: 18
abundance: .
v_gene: TRBV6-1
d_gene: .
CDR3aa: CASSVGPGKIANTGELFF
CDR3nt: TGTGCCAGCAGTGTAGGCCCCGGGAAAATCGCGAACACCGGGGAGCTGTTTTTT

j_gene: TRBJ2-7
len: 15
abundance: .
v_gene: TRBV30
d_gene: TRBD1
CDR3aa: CAWRAYSTGIDEQYF
CDR3nt: TGTGCCTGGAGGGCCTACTCGACAGGGATCGACGAGCAGTACTTC

j_gene: TRBJ1-5
len: 14
abundance: .
v_gene: TRBV27
d_gene: TRBD1
CDR3aa: CASSWTGRGQPQHF
CDR3nt: TGTGCCAGCAGTTGGACAGGGAGAGGTCAGCCCCAGCATTTT

j_gene: TRBJ1-3
len: 18
abundance: once
v_gene: TRBV27
d_gene: TRBD1
CDR3aa: CASSLFGQGARSGNTIYF
CDR3nt: TGTGCCAGCAGTTTATTTGGACAGGGGGCGCGAAGTGGAAACACCATATATTTT

j_gene: TRBJ2-3
len: 15
abundance: .
v_gene: TRBV4-1
d_gene: TRBD2
CDR3aa: CASSKREFGTDTQYF
CDR3nt: TGCGCCAGCAGCAAGCGGGAGTTCGGCACAGATACGCAGTATTTT

j_gene: TRBJ1-4
len: 14
abundance: .
v_gene: TRBV5-4
d_gene: .
CDR3aa: CASSSSPPGEKLFF
CDR3nt: TGTGCCAGCAGTTCCTCGCCCCCAGGAGAAAAACTGTTTTTT

j_gene: TRBJ2-1
len: 14
abundance: .
v_gene: TRBV19
d_gene: .
CDR3aa: CASSIRDSYNEQFF
CDR3nt: TGTGCCAGTAGCATCCGGGACTCATACAATGAGCAGTTCTTC